The 31 T cell receptor beta chains presented below share a single source sample, sequenced in a study of control samples from healthy donors and cancer patients. TCRdb keeps only in-frame clones here, not all; method: immunoSEQ multiplex PCR. The sample carries fewer than 250,000 clones, about 89% recorded once. The specimen sequenced was blood. Every receptor here comes from a young man in good health.

V usage is TRBV3-1 (or the pseudogene TRBV3-2) and J usage is TRBJ1-1, with TRBD1 matching 8 bases. This CDR3 spans 13 amino acids. After removal of 4 bases from V and 12 bases from J, the junction contained 10 bases not matched to a gene. Germline loops: CDR1 LGHDT, CDR2 YNNKEL (reference sequence). The CDR3 DNA follows: TGTGCCAGCAGCCTACTCGGACAGGGTAAAACTTTCTTT. Its translation is CASSLLGQGKTFF.

The chain has TRBV3-1 (or the pseudogene TRBV3-2) and TRBJ2-2; D perhaps matches TRBD1 (5 bases). The CDR3 runs 16 residues. Germline lookup yields CDR1 LGHDT and CDR2 YNNKEL (reference sequence). Trimming took 7 bases from V and 4 from J, leaving 19 bases between them. In nucleotides, the CDR3 is TGTGCCAGCACCCTTCTAGGGGCAGGAACCACCGGGGAGCTGTTTTTT. It is translated as CASTLLGAGTTGELFF.

The chain couples TRBV9 to TRBJ2-3; D not resolved. Trimming removed 4 bases from V and 4 bases from J, with 16 bases in between. Germline CDR1 SGDLS, CDR2 YYNGEE. CDR3 size: 15 residues. The CDR3 DNA is TGTGCCAGCAGCACAAAAGGCGCACTGCCAGATACGCAGTATTTT. This sequence encodes CASSTKGALPDTQYF.

The rearrangement uses TRBV5-5 and TRBJ2-7; D remains ambiguous. Germline V gene data show CDR1 as SGHKS and CDR2 as YYEKEE (reference sequence). The ends were cut back, 0 bases at V and 3 bases at J, with 7 bases in the middle. The CDR3 has 13 amino acids. CDR3 loop: CASSLGLHYEQYF. The CDR3 DNA follows: TGTGCCAGCAGCTTGGGGCTGCACTACGAGCAGTACTTC.

The CDR3 reads CASSQEGKGMNTGELFF. In DNA form, the CDR3 reads TGCGCCAGCAGCCAAGAGGGGAAGGGGATGAACACCGGGGAGCTGTTTTTT. The V and J genes are TRBV4-1 and TRBJ2-2, with D possibly being TRBD1 (5 bases). CDR1 and CDR2 from the germline V gene are MGHRA and YSYEKL. The V and J ends lost 0 bases and 1 base respectively, with 12 bases between them. The CDR3 runs 17 residues.

The chain is built from TRBV20-1 and TRBJ2-7; D not certain. The CDR3 is made up of 11 amino acids. The germline gives CDR1 DFQATT, CDR2 SNEGSKA (reference sequence). V was shortened by 0 bases and J by 3 bases, with 3 bases between the two germline ends. CDR3 protein: CSAREGYEQYF. The CDR3 DNA is TGCAGTGCTAGAGAGGGCTACGAGCAGTACTTC.

The chain carries TRBV27 and TRBJ2-2; D unresolved. Trimming took off 6 bases at V and 1 base at J, with 15 bases between the two ends. Germline CDR1 reads MNHEY; CDR2 reads SMNVEV (reference sequence). The CDR3 has 16 residues. The CDR3 protein is CASSTSLVLNTGELFF. The CDR3 DNA follows: TGTGCCAGCAGCACGTCGTTGGTCCTGAACACCGGGGAGCTGTTTTTT.

The chain employs TRBV6-5 and TRBJ1-6; 10 positions agree with TRBD1. V shed 7 bases and J 9 bases; nucleotides not matched to a gene: 6. Germline lookup yields CDR1 MNHEY and CDR2 SVGAGI. The CDR3 consists of 14 residues. The CDR3 DNA follows: TGTGCCAGCACCGACAGGGGGCTGGGTTCACCCCTCCACTTT. It codes for CASTDRGLGSPLHF.

The chain recombines TRBV9 with TRBJ2-1, with 12 bases lining up with TRBD2. This CDR3 has 13 residues. Germline-derived CDR1 and CDR2 are SGDLS and YYNGEE. V shed 4 bases and J 15 bases; nucleotides not matched to a gene: 8. The CDR3 sequence: CASSSPSGGVPFF. The DNA for the CDR3 is TGTGCCAGCAGCTCTCCTAGCGGGGGGGTCCCGTTCTTC.

V is TRBV13 and J is TRBJ1-6; D might be TRBD1 (6 bases). Germline CDR1 and CDR2: PRHDT and FYEKMQ (reference sequence). The CDR3 is made up of 16 amino acids. The V end was cut by 5 bases, the J end by 5 bases, with 16 bases between. The CDR3 nucleotides are TGTGCCAGCAGCACCGACTCTACAGGGAATAATTCACCCCTCCACTTT. It yields the protein CASSTDSTGNNSPLHF.

CDR3 residues: CAWRVQGDTEAFF. Here the CDR3 DNA reads TGTGCCTGGAGGGTACAGGGGGATACTGAAGCTTTCTTT. The chain is built from TRBV30 and TRBJ1-1, with 8 nucleotides matching TRBD1. Per the germline V gene, CDR1 is GTSNPN and CDR2 is SVGIG (reference sequence). CDR3 length equals 13 residues. The V segment lost 3 bases and the J segment 5 bases; nucleotides outside the gene matches: 5.

The rearrangement joins TRBV21-1 to TRBJ1-2; TRBD1 is taken as the D call from the table, unchecked against the DNA. TRBV21-1 is recorded as a pseudogene. This CDR3 has 14 amino acids. CDR3 region: CAKKTGGSNYGYTF. CDR3 DNA sequence: TGTGCCAAAAAGACAGGGGGCTCTAACTATGGCTACACCTTC.

V usage is TRBV6-2 or TRBV6-3 and J usage is TRBJ2-1; 9 nucleotides line up with TRBD2. Germline CDR1 reads MNHEY; CDR2 reads SVGEGT. J was trimmed by 0 bases and V by 2 bases; bases with no gene match: 8. The CDR3 totals 18 residues. CDR3 amino acids: CASSYPRGAGGSYNEQFF. Written as DNA, the CDR3 is TGTGCCAGCAGTTACCCTCGAGGAGCGGGGGGCTCCTACAATGAGCAGTTCTTC.

The count of this clone is one. This chain's CDR3 is CASSMTLNTEAFF. DNA of the CDR3: TGTGCCAGTAGTATGACACTGAACACTGAAGCTTTCTTT. This chain connects TRBV19 to TRBJ1-1; D uncertain. This CDR3 comprises 13 residues. Deletions cut 3 bases from V and 0 bases from J, with 5 bases between. CDR1 is LNHDA and CDR2 is SQIVND in the germline V gene (reference sequence).

V is TRBV10-1 and J is TRBJ2-1; no definite D call. Germline V lookup: CDR1 WNHNN, CDR2 SYGVQD (reference sequence). V was pared by 0 bases and J by 7 bases, with 13 bases between. The CDR3 spans 15 residues. This CDR3 is CASSESSHHPNEQFF. The CDR3 region has the DNA TGCGCCAGCAGTGAGTCGAGCCACCATCCTAATGAGCAGTTCTTC.

V gene TRBV2 combines with J gene TRBJ1-5; D remains ambiguous. V gave up 5 bases and J gave up 1 base, with 6 bases separating them. The germline gives CDR1 SNHLY, CDR2 FYNNEI. The CDR3 contains 13 residues. In DNA, the CDR3 is TGTGCCAGCAGTAGGGAAAGCAATCAGCCCCAGCATTTT. Translation gives CASSRESNQPQHF.

This clone came up once. The CDR3 here is CASSSGLVAQYF. CDR3 nucleotides: TGTGCCAGCAGCTCGGGACTAGTGGCGCAGTATTTT. V gene TRBV11-2 combines with J gene TRBJ2-3; 8 bases agree with TRBD2. There are 12 residues in the CDR3. Germline V gene data show CDR1 as SGHAT and CDR2 as FQNNGV. Losses at the gene ends were 4 bases for V and 10 bases for J; bases not matched to a gene: 4. Looking up the rest from reference TRBV11-2 and TRBJ2-3 gives the full variable domain: EAGVAQSPRYKIIEKRQSVAFWCNPISGHATLYWYQQILGQGPKLLIQFQNNGVVDDSQLPKDRFSAERLKGVDSTLKIQPAKLEDSAVYLCASSSGLVAQYFGPGTRLTVL.

V gene TRBV10-2 combines with J gene TRBJ1-1; TRBD1 aligns across 7 bases. From germline, CDR1 is WSHSY and CDR2 SAAADI. The CDR3 has 14 residues. With 6 bases clipped from V and 3 bases from J, the junction kept 7 bases outside the gene matches. The CDR3 DNA reads TGCGCCAGCAGCGTACAGGGGCCACACACTGAAGCTTTCTTT. Its protein is CASSVQGPHTEAFF.

V and J are TRBV19 and TRBJ1-2; D is perhaps TRBD1 (5 bases). V lost 5 bases to trimming and J lost 3 bases, with 7 bases between them. Germline V gives CDR1 LNHDA, CDR2 SQIVND (reference sequence). CDR3 size: 12 residues. CDR3 nucleotides: TGTGCCAGTAGTCAGGGCGACTATGGCTACACCTTC. Protein sequence: CASSQGDYGYTF.

The chain has TRBV6-2 or TRBV6-3 and TRBJ1-1; D gene uncertain. CDR3 size: 12 residues. Per germline, CDR1 MNHEY and CDR2 SVGEGT. With 2 bases removed from V and 6 bases from J, the gap between germline ends came to 7 bases. The CDR3 coding sequence is TGTGCCAGCAGTTACCTAGGCCCTGAAGCTTTCTTT. Encoded protein: CASSYLGPEAFF.

This clone was counted a single time. This chain uses TRBV7-8 with TRBJ1-2; tentative D call: TRBD1 (5 bases). Trimming shortened V by 4 bases and J by 7 bases, and 13 bases separated the two germline ends. The CDR3 runs 13 residues. Germline assignment: CDR1 SGHVS and CDR2 FQNEAQ. CDR3 sequence (DNA): TGTGCCAGCAGCTCGAGGGCAGGGAGTGGCTACACCTTC. Translated: CASSSRAGSGYTF.

A word on this clone: This same CDR3 is encoded by further DNA sequences in the sample. J is TRBJ1-1 and V is TRBV6-2 or TRBV6-3, with D uncertain. The CDR3 runs to 12 residues. V was trimmed by 2 bases and J by 5 bases, leaving 6 bases between them. Germline V gives CDR1 MNHEY, CDR2 SVGEGT. CDR3 in amino acids: CASSYGRTEAFF. The CDR3 nucleotides read TGTGCCAGCAGTTACGGGAGGACTGAAGCTTTCTTT.

Remarks on this clone: A junction end diverges from the germline sequence, so it may reflect a read error. The chain couples TRBV7-9 to TRBJ2-3; 8 nucleotides agree with TRBD2. This CDR3 is built from 18 residues. The germline gives CDR1 SEHNR, CDR2 FQNEAQ (reference sequence). Here the CDR3 DNA reads TGTGCCAGCAGCTTAGCCTTAAGCACCGCGGGGGGCACATATACGCAGTATTTT. Its translation: CASSLALSTAGGTYTQYF.

This clone was picked up a small number of times. A far larger clone is only one base removed, so a read error is likely. V and J are TRBV29-1 and TRBJ2-1; 16 bases line up with TRBD2. Germline V gives CDR1 SQVTM, CDR2 ANQGSEA. Trimming at V came to 5 bases and at J to 4 bases, leaving 11 bases not matched to a gene. The CDR3 totals 18 residues. CDR3 coding DNA: TGCAGCGTTTTAGGCGGGACTAGCGGGGGGGGAACTTACAATGAGCAGTTCTTC. Its protein product is CSVLGGTSGGGTYNEQFF.

The J gene is TRBJ2-1, the V gene TRBV18; weak D call: TRBD1 (6 bases). Germline V lookup: CDR1 KGHSH, CDR2 LQKENI. The CDR3 has 15 residues. Trimming took off 3 bases at V and 4 bases at J, with 13 bases between the two ends. For the CDR3, the DNA is TGTGCCAGCTCACCCGGGTGGGGGCAGTACAATGAGCAGTTCTTC. It encodes CASSPGWGQYNEQFF.

V usage is TRBV28 and J usage is TRBJ1-1; D not resolved. CDR1 and CDR2 (germline): MDHEN, SYDVKM. Between the trimmed V and J ends, which lost 2 bases and 7 bases, there was a span of 5 bases. This CDR3 spans 11 amino acids. CDR3 residues: CASSLRGEAFF. CDR3 sequence (DNA): TGTGCCAGCAGTTTACGGGGTGAAGCTTTCTTT.

The J gene is TRBJ1-1, the V gene TRBV6-5; D is undetermined. From germline, CDR1 is MNHEY and CDR2 SVGAGI. Trimming pared 5 bases from V and 8 bases from J, leaving 12 bases between. There are 12 residues in the CDR3. The CDR3 spells CASSPRGREAFF. The CDR3 DNA reads as TGTGCCAGCAGTCCCCGAGGGAGAGAAGCTTTCTTT.

The V gene is TRBV19, the J gene TRBJ2-5; the D gene is possibly TRBD2 (6 bases). The V and J ends lost 1 base and 6 bases respectively, with 15 bases between them. The CDR3 length is 15 residues. The germline V gene has CDR1 LNHDA and CDR2 SQIVND (reference sequence). The CDR3 DNA sequence: TGTGCCAGTAGTATAGGGGACTCCAAGAGGAAGACCCAGTACTTC. It is translated as CASSIGDSKRKTQYF. Together with reference TRBV19 and TRBJ2-5, the CDR3 gives the full variable domain: DGGITQSPKYLFRKEGQNVTLSCEQNLNHDAMYWYRQDPGQGLRLIYYSQIVNDFQKGDIAEGYSVSREKKESFPLTVTSAQKNPTAFYLCASSIGDSKRKTQYFGPGTRLLVL.

The genes are TRBV3-1 (or the pseudogene TRBV3-2) and TRBJ1-1; no firm D call. The CDR3 extends over 13 amino acids. Trimming left V 5 bases short and J 1 base short, with 8 bases between. Germline V CDR1 and CDR2: LGHDT, YNNKEL (reference sequence). CDR3 coding DNA: TGTGCCAGCAGCTATAGGGCGAACACTGAAGCTTTCTTT. Amino acid sequence: CASSYRANTEAFF.

The gene calls are TRBV30 and TRBJ1-5; D not certain. Deletions cut 0 bases from V and 1 base from J, with 4 bases between. CDR3 length: 13 amino acids. Germline V gene sequence: CDR1 GTSNPN, CDR2 SVGIG (reference sequence). This CDR3 is CAWSVDSNQPQHF. The CDR3 DNA follows: TGTGCCTGGAGTGTAGACAGCAATCAGCCCCAGCATTTT.

The V gene is TRBV5-5, the J gene TRBJ1-2; D remains unclear. The CDR3 is 14 amino acids. The germline V and J ends were trimmed by 5 bases and 0 bases, with 11 bases remaining between them. Germline CDR1 SGHKS, CDR2 YYEKEE (reference sequence). Here the CDR3 reads CASSISETNYGYTF. Written as DNA, the CDR3 is TGTGCCAGCAGTATTTCAGAGACTAACTATGGCTACACCTTC.